The present entry profiles one T cell receptor beta chain with its context. In this sample, this clonotype turned up many times. Its antigen target is currently unknown. No base quality information exists; no much larger clone differs at one position. Read against the paper, the sample's time point label means: persistent/refractory GD, antithyroid drugs over 5 years with positive TRAb. RNA was extracted from PBMCs in TRIzol for both TCR sequencing and RNA sequencing. The diagnosis of Graves' disease was made according to American Thyroid Association guidelines. Patients were recruited from an endocrinology department in Xi'an, China. Each patient gave about 9.1 milliliters of peripheral blood, collected in an EDTA anticoagulant tube. Ficoll Paque Plus density gradient separation was used to isolate PBMCs, and no further T cell sorting was performed. RNA quality was checked with an Agilent 2100 Bioanalyzer and agarose gel, and concentration with a NanoDrop 2000.

This record belongs to a study of regulatory T cells in long-lasting Graves disease (dated by TCRdb to the early 2020s). About the investigation overall: Persistent Graves' disease meant more than 5 years of antithyroid drug treatment with TSH receptor autoantibodies that stayed positive. This study used TCR sequencing and RNA sequencing of peripheral blood to compare persistent Graves' disease patients against newly diagnosed Graves' disease patients. The study took place in China and was registered as a clinical trial. A total of 35 or so samples underwent TCR sequencing: some 13 from persistent and approximately 20 from newly diagnosed Graves' disease patients. On average, persistent Graves' disease patients in the clinical cohort had been on antithyroid drugs for around 9.5 years.

Paper-wide results and their limitations: A larger number of public clonotypes was shared among persistent patients (approximately 2,500) than among newly diagnosed patients (about 990). Compared with newly diagnosed patients, persistent Graves' disease patients had lower TCR Shannon entropy and fewer highly expanded clones, which suggests clonal expansion. Only the TCR beta chain was sequenced and analyzed. The authors noted that the small sample size was a limitation that may lower accuracy. The study examined only peripheral blood because the primary lesion, thyroid tissue, could not be accessed.

Library construction relied on multiplex PCR. TCRdb shows the sequencer as Illumina HiSeq 4000. TCR beta libraries were built with iRepertoire HTBI primers and Arm-PCR amplification of CDR3 regions. Before sequencing, the PCR products went through gel purification. The study's own analysis went as follows. Across samples, around 58 TRBV and roughly 15 TRBJ segments were identified and used for gene usage analysis of CDR3 amino acid clonotypes. Filtered high-quality paired reads were merged into contigs using COPE and FqMerger. BLAST was used to align contigs to the IMGT TRBV, TRBD and TRBJ reference genes, and CDR3 was defined following IMGT. Any clonotype with a frequency above 0.1% was counted as a highly expanded clone. Repertoire diversity was measured by Shannon entropy, and V-J evenness by the Gini coefficient. Clonotypes shared by more than one individual were considered public. TCRdb reprocessed the public reads (quality trimming at Q25 with fastp, clone calling with MiXCR) and kept in-frame beta chains. Each CDR3 protein appears once, grouped with its most common genes and DNA. The V and J calls here are based on TCRdb, not the publication. This sample holds roughly 450,000 distinct CDR3 sequences; around 22% were observed only once. The biggest ten clones account for approximately 26% of the sample.

The clonotype originates from a female donor with Graves disease. Sequenced material: peripheral blood mononuclear cells (PBMCs), taken when the disease was refractory, from a patient treated with antithyroid drugs.

The nucleotides read TGTGCCAGCAGTTTATCGTTAGCGGACTCCTACGAGCAGTACTTC. It translates as CASSLSLADSYEQYF. This receptor chain uses TRBV27 and TRBJ2-7; the D gene is possibly TRBD2, with 6 bases matching. The germline V gene (reference sequence) supplies CDR1 MNHEY and CDR2 SMNVEV. The germline ends are 9 bases apart after V is trimmed by 0 bases and J by 0 bases. The CDR3 runs 15 amino acids, cysteine and phenylalanine included. Just the 45-base CDR3 DNA is kept, in frame starting at base 1.